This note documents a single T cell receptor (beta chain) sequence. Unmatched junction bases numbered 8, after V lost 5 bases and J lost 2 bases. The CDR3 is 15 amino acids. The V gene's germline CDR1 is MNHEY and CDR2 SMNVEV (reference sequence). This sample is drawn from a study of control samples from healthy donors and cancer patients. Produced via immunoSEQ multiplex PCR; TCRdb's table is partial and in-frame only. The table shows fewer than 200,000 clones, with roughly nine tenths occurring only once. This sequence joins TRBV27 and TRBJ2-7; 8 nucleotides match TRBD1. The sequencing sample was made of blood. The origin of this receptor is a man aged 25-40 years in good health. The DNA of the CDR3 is TGTGCCAGCAGTGTTCAGGGGGCATGGACCTACGAGCAGTACTTC. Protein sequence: CASSVQGAWTYEQYF.